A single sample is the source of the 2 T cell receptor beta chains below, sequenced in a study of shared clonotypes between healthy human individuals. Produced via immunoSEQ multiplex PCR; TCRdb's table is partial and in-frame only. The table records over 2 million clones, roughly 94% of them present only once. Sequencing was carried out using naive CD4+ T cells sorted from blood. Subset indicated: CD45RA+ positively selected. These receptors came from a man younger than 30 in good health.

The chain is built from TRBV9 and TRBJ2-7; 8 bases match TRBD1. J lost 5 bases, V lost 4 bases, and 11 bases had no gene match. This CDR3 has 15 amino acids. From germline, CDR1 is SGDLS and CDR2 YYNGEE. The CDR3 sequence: CASSTGGTGVNEQYF. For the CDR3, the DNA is TGTGCCAGCAGCACGGGTGGGACAGGAGTCAACGAGCAGTACTTC.

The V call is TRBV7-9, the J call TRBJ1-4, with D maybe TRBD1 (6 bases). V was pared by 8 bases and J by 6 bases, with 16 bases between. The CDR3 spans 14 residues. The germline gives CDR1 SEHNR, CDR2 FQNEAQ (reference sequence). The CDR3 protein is CASGSGTTHEKLFF. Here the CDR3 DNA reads TGTGCCAGCGGATCCGGGACAACACATGAAAAACTGTTTTTT.